The T cell receptor (beta chain) under discussion was sequenced for a study of tumor-infiltrating lymphocytes in primary liver carcinoma (dated by TCRdb to 2016 to 2017). General notes on the study: Between November 2015 and March 2016, roughly five patients in China with histopathologically diagnosed primary liver carcinoma had surgical resection. Repertoires from technical replicates were highly reproducible, with mean shared-clone rates roughly 0.87 and correlation coefficients above 0.95. TCRbeta repertoire sequencing, expression microarrays and whole-exome sequencing were combined in the study across five regions of each liver tumor, with adjacent normal tissue and blood also included. A total of 35 specimens from 5 patients, comprising around 25 tumor regions, 5 adjacent noncancerous liver tissues and 5 peripheral blood samples, were covered by TCRbeta repertoire sequencing. Roughly 3.5 to 7.5 million productive TCRbeta reads were obtained per sample, and no significant difference in read depth was found between tissue types. Of the five patients, three men and two women aged 30 to 69 years, four had hepatocellular carcinoma and one had combined HCC and intrahepatic cholangiocarcinoma. Tumors of the five patients were stage T1-T3 N0M0 with maximum diameters of roughly 4.2 to 11 cm. Summary of the overall study and its limitations: Repertoire overlap was found to be higher between tumor regions (mean roughly 35%) than between tumor-adjacent (about 17%) or tumor-blood (about 14%) pairs, consistent with antigen-driven expansion. Because sequencing covered only the TCR beta chain and unpaired alpha chains were not captured, true repertoire diversity is likely underestimated. The top 250 clones made up a significantly larger repertoire fraction in tumors than in blood (p = 0.039). Because the samples were bulk and unsorted, CD4+ and CD8+ T cell repertoires could not be compared. With just 4 or 5 patients in the study, the authors point out that the findings should be validated in a larger study.

Blood RNA was extracted from unsorted whole blood with TRIzol reagent; germline DNA came from the DNeasy Blood & Tissue kit. Patients had chronic HBV infection and were treatment-naive at sampling. Before surgery, around 4 milliliters of peripheral blood were drawn into K2EDTA tubes. For this clonotype: Its antigen has not been determined. A much more abundant neighbour one base away suggests this may be a read error.

CDR1 SQVTM and CDR2 ANQGSEA are derived from the germline V gene. The cysteine opens and the phenylalanine closes a CDR3 of 19 amino acids. The only DNA kept is the CDR3, 57 bases in frame from the first base. The V and J ends are trimmed by 3 bases and 0 bases, leaving 24 bases between them. Starting from approximately 460 ng total RNA, TCRbeta-specific cDNA was produced by reverse transcription with a constant-region primer and ProtoScript II reverse transcriptase. Three nested multiplex PCR rounds, following a slightly modified ARM-PCR procedure, were used to build the TCRbeta libraries. Multiplex TRBV1-TRBV30 forward primers and a Cbeta reverse primer were used in the first two PCR rounds, each of which was run for 10 cycles. Sample barcodes and Illumina adapters were attached in a final 25-cycle PCR using Deep VentR polymerase. Before sequencing, amplicons between 200 and 500 bp were purified from gel using a QIAquick gel extraction kit. An Illumina HiSeq 2500 was used to sequence the TCRbeta amplicons, generating 250-bp paired-end reads. The study's own analysis went as follows. Quality trimming of reads was performed with Trimmomatic v0.33, and paired reads were merged with FLASH v1.2.11 so that full CDR3 sequences could be recovered. V, D and J germline segments were assigned to the rearranged TCRbeta sequences using MiGEC v1.2.1b. Clonotype statistics and Shannon-Wiener diversity indices were computed with VDJtools v1.0.0. To cut down on sampling bias, every analysis after diversity analysis relied on just the 250 most abundant clonotypes from each sample. TCRdb trimmed the raw reads at Q25, called clones with MiXCR and kept productive beta chains. One record per CDR3 amino acid sequence lists the most common genes and DNA. V and J calls and clone size were set by TCRdb, not the authors. The sample table holds 300,000 to 400,000 distinct CDR3 sequences, of which 55% to 65% were seen once. The ten largest account for approximately 9% of the sample.

Sequences were obtained from peripheral blood. In this chain, TRBV29-1 is recombined with TRBJ1-5; the best D guess is TRBD1, with 6 bases matching. The TCR was taken from a man aged 35 to 55 with primary liver carcinoma and hepatitis B virus infection. The CDR3 protein is CSVEGGGAAFRPSNQPQHF. The base sequence is TGCAGCGTTGAGGGGGGCGGGGCAGCCTTTAGACCTAGCAATCAGCCCCAGCATTTT.